This T cell receptor (beta chain) was documented in a study of blood T cell repertoires in COVID-19. Study as a whole: COVID-19 samples from acute and convalescent phases originated in the United States, Italy and Spain. T cells, B-cell-depleted T cells, or PBMCs supplied cDNA or gDNA.

Original processing methods: Amplification of reference gene primers was used by the study to estimate nucleated cell counts. TCRdb keeps only in-frame clones here, not all; method: immunoSEQ multiplex PCR. V and J calls and clone size come straight from that table; D and trimming were deduced from the DNA. Seen here are approximately 89,000 clones, 80% observed once, and the top ten hold 15% to 20%. The CDR3 consists of 12 residues. V shed 6 bases and J shed 6 bases, with 11 bases lying between them. Looked up from germline, CDR1 is MDHEN and CDR2 is SYDVKM. The sequencing input was peripheral blood. This chain connects TRBV28 to TRBJ1-2; D uncertain. The origin of this receptor is a human donor in a cohort sampled during active COVID-19. This CDR3 reads CASSPQANGYTF. The CDR3 DNA follows: TGTGCCAGCAGCCCGCAGGCAAATGGCTACACCTTC.